This section outlines one TCR beta chain sequence together with its context. Its antigen remains unidentified. The entry originates in a study of T cell responses to AZD1222 COVID-19 vaccine. Findings and caveats of the study: The sample set comprised mostly white British donors with more females, and clonal diversity was possibly underestimated. Increased Spike-specific TCR breadth and depth were observed after two AZD1222 doses. Nearly half of the spike-specific TCRs reportedly recognize variant regions that carry no mutations.

Here immunoSEQ multiplex PCR was the method, and the copy in TCRdb shows in-frame clones only, minus some. Seen here are about 160,000 clones, about nine tenths observed once, and the top ten hold 3% to 3.5%. Deletions cut 10 bases from V and 2 bases from J, with 11 bases between. Germline CDR1 is SNHLY and CDR2 is FYNNEI. This CDR3 has 12 amino acids. This specimen was peripheral blood, taken 28 days after the second AZD1222 dose. This TCR was sampled from an adult who received the AZD1222 COVID-19 vaccine. The genes are TRBV2 and TRBJ1-1; TRBD1 is a possible D gene (6 bases). In DNA, the CDR3 is TGTGCCACCGCACAGGGAAACACTGAAGCTTTCTTT. Its translation: CATAQGNTEAFF.